Below are 11 T cell receptor beta chains sequenced from a single sample in a study of blood T cell repertoires in COVID-19. Generated by immunoSEQ multiplex PCR, the TCRdb table keeps only in-frame clones and is missing some. The sample includes about 99,000 clones, 84% of them seen just once. Sequencing was performed on peripheral blood. These receptors all come from a man in his sixties with acute or convalescent COVID-19.

The chain uses TRBV25-1 and TRBJ2-1, with 7 bases matching TRBD2. Trimming removed 6 bases from V and 2 bases from J; junction bases left unmatched: 7. Looked up from germline, CDR1 is MGHDK and CDR2 is SYGVNS. The CDR3 totals 15 residues. In nucleotides, the CDR3 is TGTGCCAGCAGGGAAAGCGGGATCGCCTACAATGAGCAGTTCTTC. Translating it yields CASRESGIAYNEQFF.

V gene TRBV6-5 combines with J gene TRBJ2-7; possibly TRBD1 for D (6 bases). This CDR3 spans 15 amino acids. Germline loops: CDR1 MNHEY, CDR2 SVGAGI. V gave up 4 bases and J gave up 2 bases, with 15 bases separating them. The CDR3: CASSSRDKAAYEQYV. Written as DNA, the CDR3 is TGTGCCAGCAGTTCCCGGGACAAGGCGGCCTACGAGCAGTACGTC.

This chain uses TRBV24-1 with TRBJ1-4, with D maybe TRBD1 (5 bases). The CDR3 extends over 14 amino acids. V was cut by 5 bases and J by 3 bases, with 9 bases left in between. Germline-derived CDR1 and CDR2 are KGHDR and SFDVKD. The CDR3 here is CATSAGHSNEKLFF. The CDR3 coding sequence is TGTGCCACCAGTGCAGGACACTCTAATGAAAAACTGTTTTTT.

This chain connects TRBV30 to TRBJ2-5; 9 nucleotides agree with TRBD1. There are 14 residues in the CDR3. V gave up 7 bases and J gave up 4 bases; unmatched junction bases: 10. From germline, CDR1 is GTSNPN and CDR2 SVGIG (reference sequence). CDR3 residues: CASSGTGRGETQYF. In DNA, the CDR3 is TGTGCCTCATCCGGGACAGGGAGGGGAGAGACCCAGTACTTC.

This chain joins TRBV29-1 and TRBJ2-3; D not certain. Germline CDR1 and CDR2: SQVTM and ANQGSEA. V lost 5 bases to trimming and J lost 5 bases, with 14 bases between them. The CDR3 has 13 amino acids. The CDR3: CSVCITGRDTQYF. CDR3 nucleotides: TGCAGCGTTTGTATCACCGGTAGAGATACGCAGTATTTT.

The chain couples TRBV6-5 to TRBJ1-2; weak D call: TRBD1 (6 bases). V lost 5 bases and J lost 3, with 7 bases in between. This CDR3 has 12 amino acids. Germline CDR1 reads MNHEY; CDR2 reads SVGAGI. CDR3 protein: CASSQGYYGYTF. The CDR3 nucleotides read TGTGCCAGCAGTCAGGGGTACTATGGCTACACCTTC.

V gene TRBV15 combines with J gene TRBJ1-2, with 7 bases aligning to TRBD1. Per the germline V gene, CDR1 is LNHNV and CDR2 is YYDKDF (reference sequence). This CDR3 is built from 13 residues. Trimming took 5 bases from V and 3 from J; bases not matched to a gene: 3. CDR3 nucleotide sequence: TGTGCCACCAGCCGGGACAGAGACTATGGCTACACCTTC. It encodes CATSRDRDYGYTF.

The CDR3 sequence is CASSEAYGTDLTYSNQPQHF. The CDR3 DNA is TGTGCCAGCAGTGAAGCGTATGGGACAGACTTAACCTATAGCAATCAGCCCCAGCATTTT. The chain is built from TRBV6-1 and TRBJ1-5; 7 nucleotides match TRBD1. Looked up from germline, CDR1 is MNHNS and CDR2 is SASEGT. The CDR3 length is 20 residues. V gave up 0 bases and J gave up 0 bases; unmatched junction bases: 14.

The chain joins TRBV2 to TRBJ1-2, with TRBD1 as a possible D gene (6 bases). The V end lost 6 bases, the J end lost 6 bases, and 14 bases lay between the germline ends. Germline-derived CDR1 and CDR2 are SNHLY and FYNNEI. CDR3 length equals 13 residues. CDR3 sequence: CASSDRDTDGYTF. CDR3 sequence (DNA): TGTGCCAGCAGCGACCGGGACACTGATGGCTACACCTTC.

The chain recombines TRBV9 with TRBJ1-1; D perhaps matches TRBD1 (5 bases). The CDR3 contains 15 residues. Germline V gene lookup returns CDR1 SGDLS and CDR2 YYNGEE. V gave up 0 bases and J gave up 0 bases, with 9 bases separating them. The CDR3 spells CASSVEPGMNTEAFF. The CDR3 DNA sequence: TGTGCCAGCAGCGTAGAACCAGGGATGAACACTGAAGCTTTCTTT.

J is TRBJ2-3 and V is TRBV3-1 (or the pseudogene TRBV3-2); no definite D call. The CDR3 consists of 16 residues. Trimming removed 2 bases from V and 2 bases from J, with 14 bases in between. Per germline, CDR1 LGHDT and CDR2 YNNKEL (reference sequence). DNA of the CDR3: TGTGCCAGCAGCCAATTCCTTGAGGCACACACAGATACGCAGTATTTT. As protein: CASSQFLEAHTDTQYF.